The clone carrying this T cell receptor (beta chain) was counted a few times. What it binds is unknown. It was with 60 Vbeta and 13 Jbeta primers that the PCR ran. In the authors' workflow: Later, tens of millions of unique TCR beta chains were counted in an analysis, and some 9.9 million of them were shared. The method was immunoSEQ multiplex PCR; TCRdb's version includes in-frame clones alone and lacks a portion of them. The DNA gave D and trimming, while V, J and clone size come from that table. The table has approximately 92,000 clones, 69% seen once. The data belong to a study of cytomegalovirus exposure and HLA in healthy donors. Study context: Genotyping showed around 80% of a few hundred donors falling in the Caucasian-associated ancestry cluster.

Notes on the study in general: Beyond CMV serostatus, there was no information to go on about immune exposure. Researchers counted roughly 160 TCR beta chains as cytomegalovirus-associated.

The ends lost 5 bases at V and 6 bases at J; junction bases unmatched: 8. The CDR3 runs to 14 residues. Looked up from germline, CDR1 is SEHNR and CDR2 is FQNEAQ (reference sequence). The rearrangement links TRBV7-9 to TRBJ1-1, with 8 bases fitting TRBD1. Sample: PBMCs. The TCR originated in a man in his fifties in good health and CMV-seronegative. The DNA of the CDR3 is TGTGCCAGCAGCAGGGGACAGGAGTCCGCTGAAGCTTTCTTT. This translates into CASSRGQESAEAFF. The whole variable domain, filled in from reference TRBV7-9 and TRBJ1-1, reads DTGVSQNPRHKITKRGQNVTFRCDPISEHNRLYWYRQTLGQGPEFLTYFQNEAQLEKSRLLSDRFSAERPKGSFSTLEIQRTEQGDSAMYLCASSRGQESAEAFFGQGTRLTVV.